Below, 4 T cell receptor beta chains from the same sample are listed, as sequenced in a study of shared clonotypes between healthy human individuals. Here immunoSEQ multiplex PCR was the method, and the copy in TCRdb shows in-frame clones only, minus some. The sample contains approximately 530,000 clones, about 96% of which appear only once. The source material was naive CD4+ T cells sorted from blood. Sample subset: CD45RA+ positively selected. These receptors were collected from a woman in her 30s in good health.

The chain carries TRBV27 and TRBJ1-2; TRBD1 might be the D (6 bases). V gave up 1 base and J gave up 7 bases, with 10 bases separating them. The CDR3 runs 13 residues. In germline, CDR1 is MNHEY, CDR2 SMNVEV (reference sequence). CDR3 sequence reads: CASSLLTGSGYTF. CDR3 sequence (DNA): TGTGCCAGCAGTTTATTAACAGGGAGTGGCTACACCTTC.

The chain joins TRBV2 to TRBJ2-2, with D perhaps given as TRBD1 or TRBD2 (5 bases each). The germline gives CDR1 SNHLY, CDR2 FYNNEI. The CDR3 spans 16 residues. Between the trimmed V and J ends, which lost 2 bases and 1 base, there was a span of 11 bases. Here the CDR3 DNA reads TGTGCCAGCAGTGAACAGGGCGGACTGAACACCGGGGAGCTGTTTTTT. Translated: CASSEQGGLNTGELFF. The full variable domain, its missing parts supplied by reference TRBV2 and TRBJ2-2, is EPEVTQTPSHQVTQMGQEVILRCVPISNHLYFYWYRQILGQKVEFLVSFYNNEISEKSEIFDDQFSVERPDGSNFTLKIRSTKLEDSAMYFCASSEQGGLNTGELFFGEGSRLTVL.

This chain connects TRBV6-5 to TRBJ1-5; TRBD1 is a possible D gene (6 bases). Trimming removed 4 bases at V and 4 bases at J, with 11 bases between. This CDR3 region has 14 residues. Germline V gene data show CDR1 as MNHEY and CDR2 as SVGAGI. The CDR3 region is CASSFRGPNQPQHF. CDR3 bases: TGTGCCAGCAGTTTCAGGGGTCCTAATCAGCCCCAGCATTTT.

This chain links TRBV10-1 with TRBJ2-5; D may correspond to TRBD1 or TRBD2 (5 bases each). CDR1 WNHNN and CDR2 SYGVQD come from the germline V gene (reference sequence). Trimming pared 7 bases from V and 2 bases from J, leaving 11 bases between. The CDR3 length is 13 residues. The CDR3 sequence is CASKGTEQETQYF. CDR3 nucleotides: TGCGCCAGCAAGGGGACGGAACAAGAGACCCAGTACTTC.